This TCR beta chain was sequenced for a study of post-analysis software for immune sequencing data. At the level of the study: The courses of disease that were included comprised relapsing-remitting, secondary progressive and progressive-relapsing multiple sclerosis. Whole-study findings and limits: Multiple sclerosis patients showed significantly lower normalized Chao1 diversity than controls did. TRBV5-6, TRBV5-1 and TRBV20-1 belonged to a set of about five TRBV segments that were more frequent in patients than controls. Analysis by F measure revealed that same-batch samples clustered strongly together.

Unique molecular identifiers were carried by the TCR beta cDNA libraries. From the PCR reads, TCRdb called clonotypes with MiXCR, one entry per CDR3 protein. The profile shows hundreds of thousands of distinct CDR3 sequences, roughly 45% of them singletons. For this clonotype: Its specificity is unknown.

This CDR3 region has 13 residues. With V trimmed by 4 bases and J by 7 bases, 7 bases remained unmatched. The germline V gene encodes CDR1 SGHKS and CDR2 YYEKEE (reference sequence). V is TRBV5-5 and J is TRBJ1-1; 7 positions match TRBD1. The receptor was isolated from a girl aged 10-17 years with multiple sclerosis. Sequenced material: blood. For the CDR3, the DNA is TGTGCCAGCAGCCCAGGGGGGAATATTGAAGCTTTCTTT. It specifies CASSPGGNIEAFF.